One sample yielded the 32 T cell receptor beta chains listed below, sequenced in a study of T-cell reconstitution after alpha-beta-depleted transplantation in children. The library targeted TCRbeta and was prepared with unique molecular identifiers. TCRdb fed the PCR reads into MiXCR, producing one record per CDR3 protein. Among some 290,000 distinct CDR3 sequences listed, more than 8% were seen once. The material was PBMCs from the stem cell graft donor, obtained from the stem cell graft. These receptors originate from a human donor who donated a stem cell graft to a child with SCID.

The chain links TRBV9 to TRBJ2-5; 8 bases map to TRBD1. There are 14 residues in the CDR3. Germline values: CDR1 SGDLS, CDR2 YYNGEE. Losses at the gene ends were 3 bases for V and 2 bases for J; bases not matched to a gene: 3. CDR3 amino acids: CASSAYRGQETQYF. CDR3 nucleotides: TGTGCCAGCAGCGCCTACAGGGGGCAAGAGACCCAGTACTTC.

In the case of this clonotype: With a much larger clone just one base away, this may be a read error. The V call is TRBV9, the J call TRBJ1-1; a weak D match, TRBD1 (5 bases). Trimming pared 1 base from V and 4 bases from J, leaving 8 bases between. The length of the CDR3 is 13 residues. CDR1 is SGDLS and CDR2 is YYNGEE in the germline V gene. In DNA form, the CDR3 reads TGTGCCAGCAGCGTAAGTGGGGGCACTGAAGCTTTCTTT. This codes for CASSVSGGTEAFF.

This clonotype was seen ten or more times. The CDR3 sequence is CASSPLGAGTDTQYF. DNA of the CDR3: TGTGCCAGCAGCCCCCTGGGGGCGGGCACAGATACGCAGTATTTT. The V and J genes are TRBV5-6 and TRBJ2-3, with D tentatively TRBD1 (6 bases). V lost 4 bases and J lost 1, with 13 bases in between. Germline-derived CDR1 and CDR2 are SGHDT and YYEEEE. This CDR3 is 15 amino acids long.

The V call is TRBV10-1, the J call TRBJ2-1; D possibly corresponds to TRBD1 (7 bases). V dropped 3 bases and J dropped 3 bases, with 21 bases sitting between them. Germline CDR1 WNHNN, CDR2 SYGVQD (reference sequence). The CDR3 is 18 residues long. CDR3 sequence: CASSDPLEGQGGYNEQFF. As DNA, the CDR3 is TGCGCCAGCAGTGACCCCCTGGAGGGGCAGGGGGGCTACAATGAGCAGTTCTTC.

This rearrangement joins TRBV25-1 to TRBJ2-7, with 7 bases that match TRBD1. The CDR3 loop spans 17 amino acids. Germline V gives CDR1 MGHDK, CDR2 SYGVNS. V was clipped by 3 bases and J by 7 bases; unmatched bases: 18. CDR3: CASSDSRTGINWGEQYF. As DNA, the CDR3 is TGTGCCAGCAGTGATTCCAGGACAGGCATAAACTGGGGTGAGCAGTACTTC.

The chain is built from TRBV11-2 and TRBJ2-7; TRBD1 aligns across 7 bases. CDR1 is SGHAT and CDR2 is FQNNGV in the germline V gene. There are 15 residues in the CDR3. The V and J ends lost 5 bases and 1 base, in that order; junction bases with no gene match: 8. The CDR3 spells CASSRSGGRSYEQYF. Written as DNA, the CDR3 is TGTGCCAGCAGCCGATCAGGGGGTCGTTCCTACGAGCAGTACTTC. The full variable domain, completed using reference TRBV11-2 and TRBJ2-7, is EAGVAQSPRYKIIEKRQSVAFWCNPISGHATLYWYQQILGQGPKLLIQFQNNGVVDDSQLPKDRFSAERLKGVDSTLKIQPAKLEDSAVYLCASSRSGGRSYEQYFGPGTRLTVT.

This clonotype was counted many times. The chain recombines TRBV28 with TRBJ1-2; D not resolved. The CDR3 totals 13 residues. Trimming left V 4 bases short and J 3 bases short, with 9 bases between. Germline values: CDR1 MDHEN, CDR2 SYDVKM. CDR3 DNA sequence: TGTGCCAGCAGTTCTCCCGGGGACTATGGCTACACCTTC. As protein: CASSSPGDYGYTF.

The rearrangement uses TRBV12-3 or TRBV12-4 and TRBJ1-2; unclear D gene. The CDR3 runs 14 residues. Trimming pared 3 bases from V and 4 bases from J, leaving 12 bases between. The CDR3: CASSFNERGYGYTF. In DNA form, the CDR3 reads TGTGCCAGCAGTTTTAATGAACGGGGCTATGGCTACACCTTC.

This chain joins TRBV20-1 and TRBJ1-1; D is possibly TRBD1 (6 bases). V was pared by 5 bases and J by 1 base, with 11 bases between. The CDR3 is 13 residues long. Germline loops: CDR1 DFQATT, CDR2 SNEGSKA (reference sequence). The CDR3 coding sequence is TGCAGTGCTGGTCGACAGGAGAACACTGAAGCTTTCTTT. It translates to CSAGRQENTEAFF.

The J gene is TRBJ2-5, the V gene TRBV12-3 or TRBV12-4; D remains unclear. The CDR3 length is 12 residues. V was cut by 6 bases and J by 1 base, with 6 bases left in between. Here the CDR3 DNA reads TGTGCCAGCAGCGCCTCCCAAGAGACCCAGTACTTC. Translation: CASSASQETQYF.

This clonotype was recorded a few times. The rearrangement uses TRBV12-5 and TRBJ2-5, with D possibly matching TRBD1 (6 bases). The germline V and J ends were trimmed by 2 bases and 5 bases, with 12 bases remaining between them. Germline CDR1 and CDR2: LGHNT and FRNRAP. The CDR3 is 14 amino acids. CDR3 sequence (DNA): TGTGCTAGTGGTTTGACAGGGCCCCTGGAGACCCAGTACTTC. Its translation: CASGLTGPLETQYF. The variable domain in full, with the rest retrieved from reference TRBV12-5 and TRBJ2-5, is DARVTQTPRHKVTEMGQEVTMRCQPILGHNTVFWYRQTMMQGLELLAYFRNRAPLDDSGMPKDRFSAEMPDATLATLKIQPSEPRDSAVYFCASGLTGPLETQYFGPGTRLLVL.

This clonotype has a count of ten or more. This chain uses TRBV12-3 or TRBV12-4 with TRBJ2-1; 11 nucleotides match TRBD2. The CDR3 is 17 residues long. Trimming at V came to 6 bases and at J to 1 base, leaving 8 bases not matched to a gene. The CDR3 DNA follows: TGTGCCAGCAGGCCCAATAGCGGGGGGGCTTCCTACAATGAGCAGTTCTTC. Translated, it gives CASRPNSGGASYNEQFF.

This clonotype occurred a few times. The chain joins TRBV20-1 to TRBJ2-2; D remains ambiguous. In germline, CDR1 is DFQATT, CDR2 SNEGSKA (reference sequence). The CDR3 runs 13 residues. Trimming removed 3 bases from V and 1 base from J, with 6 bases in between. The CDR3 nucleotides read TGCAGTGCTAGGCTAGTGAACACCGGGGAGCTGTTTTTT. Its translation: CSARLVNTGELFF.

The genes are TRBV2 and TRBJ2-2, with a possible D match to TRBD1 (6 bases). The germline gives CDR1 SNHLY, CDR2 FYNNEI. This CDR3 spans 15 amino acids. Trimming shortened V by 2 bases and J by 6 bases, and 13 bases separated the two germline ends. CDR3 nucleotides: TGTGCCAGCAGTGAACGTCCAGGGGCGGCCGGGGAGCTGTTTTTT. It codes for CASSERPGAAGELFF.

This rearrangement joins TRBV7-9 to TRBJ2-7; D is ambiguous. The CDR3 covers 12 residues. Trimming left V 5 bases short and J 5 bases short, with 10 bases between. Germline assignment: CDR1 SEHNR and CDR2 FQNEAQ (reference sequence). The CDR3 protein is CASSREPNEQYF. As DNA, the CDR3 is TGTGCCAGCAGCCGCGAACCAAACGAGCAGTACTTC.

In its sample, this clonotype was seen a few times. The chain uses TRBV5-4 and TRBJ1-4, with a possible D match to TRBD1 (5 bases). V shed 3 bases and J shed 8 bases, with 8 bases lying between them. The CDR3 is made up of 12 amino acids. Germline CDR1 reads SGHNT; CDR2 reads YYREEE (reference sequence). The CDR3, as DNA: TGTGCCAGCAGCTCCTCAGGGGAAAAACTGTTTTTT. Encoded protein: CASSSSGEKLFF.

In its sample, this clonotype was seen a few times. J is TRBJ1-1 and V is TRBV11-1; D is undetermined. Germline CDR1 is SGHAT and CDR2 is FQDESV (reference sequence). CDR3 length: 13 amino acids. V lost 5 bases, J lost 6 bases, and 13 bases lay in between. The CDR3 nucleotides read TGTGCCAGCAGCCTTGACATCACCTCTGAAGCTTTCTTT. As protein: CASSLDITSEAFF.

This clonotype was observed a handful of times. CDR3 residues: CASSPRDISLLNTEAFF. CDR3 bases: TGTGCCAGCAGCCCCCGGGACATTTCCTTATTAAACACTGAAGCTTTCTTT. The V and J genes are TRBV5-5 and TRBJ1-1, with TRBD1 as a possible D gene (6 bases). V lost 4 bases to trimming and J lost 2 bases, with 21 bases between them. The CDR3 totals 17 residues. Germline V gives CDR1 SGHKS, CDR2 YYEKEE (reference sequence).

V gene TRBV5-1 combines with J gene TRBJ1-1; D might be TRBD1 (6 bases). The CDR3 has 15 residues. CDR1 and CDR2 (germline): SGHRS, YFSETQ. The ends were cut back, 1 base at V and 3 bases at J, with 13 bases in the middle. CDR3 region: CASSLRGEGYTEAFF. The CDR3, as DNA: TGCGCCAGCAGCTTGAGGGGGGAGGGTTACACTGAAGCTTTCTTT.

This clonotype was observed a few times. The V gene is TRBV6-4, the J gene TRBJ2-3; TRBD2 agrees at 7 bases. J gave up 4 bases and V 2 bases, and 6 bases lay outside the gene matches. CDR1 MRHNA and CDR2 SNTAGT come from the germline V gene. This CDR3 comprises 15 residues. The chain's CDR3 is CASSDGGGISDTQYF. CDR3 nucleotide sequence: TGTGCCAGCAGTGACGGCGGGGGTATATCAGATACGCAGTATTTT.

The sample holds a few counts of this clonotype. This chain joins TRBV18 and TRBJ2-5; D is undetermined. V was clipped by 0 bases and J by 5 bases, with 7 bases between them. CDR1 is KGHSH and CDR2 is LQKENI in the germline V gene. The CDR3 spans 13 residues. CDR3 region: CASSPPMRETQYF. The CDR3 DNA sequence: TGTGCCAGCTCACCACCGATGCGGGAGACCCAGTACTTC.

The V gene is TRBV4-1, the J gene TRBJ2-1; 7 positions match TRBD1. The V gene's germline CDR1 is MGHRA and CDR2 YSYEKL. Trimming removed 2 bases from V and 15 bases from J; junction bases left unmatched: 7. This CDR3 has 12 amino acids. The CDR3 here is CASSQTGALPFF. DNA for the CDR3: TGCGCCAGCAGCCAAACAGGGGCTTTACCGTTCTTC.

Turning to this clonotype: The junction shows a germline mismatch at one end, possibly a read error. For the CDR3, the DNA is TGTGCCAGCAGCTTACGTACCGGGGTCACCGTGGAGCTGTTTTTT. This gives the protein CASSLRTGVTVELFF. The chain links TRBV7-2 to TRBJ2-2; a weak D match, TRBD2 (5 bases). CDR1 is SGHTA, CDR2 FQGNSA, per germline. The CDR3 has 15 amino acids.

This clonotype was seen a handful of times. The V gene is TRBV11-2, the J gene TRBJ2-1; D not resolved. V lost 7 bases and J 5 bases, leaving 15 bases between the germline ends. The CDR3 has 14 amino acids. The germline gives CDR1 SGHAT, CDR2 FQNNGV. CDR3 protein: CASKNGYINNEQFF. The CDR3 coding sequence is TGTGCCAGCAAAAACGGTTATATAAACAATGAGCAGTTCTTC.

V is TRBV12-3 or TRBV12-4 and J is TRBJ1-1; 7 bases align to TRBD1. After removal of 7 bases from V and 0 bases from J, the junction contained 5 bases not matched to a gene. CDR3 length: 14 amino acids. The CDR3 here is CASNPTGMNTEAFF. The CDR3 region has the DNA TGTGCCAGCAACCCGACAGGGATGAACACTGAAGCTTTCTTT.

This clonotype was detected only a few times. DNA for the CDR3: TGTGCCAGCAGTTACCGATCGATTCCCACCGGAGATACGCAGTATTTT. Translated, it gives CASSYRSIPTGDTQYF. This rearrangement joins TRBV6-2 or TRBV6-3 to TRBJ2-3; D uncertain. CDR1 and CDR2 from the germline V gene are MNHEY and SVGEGT. Trimming pared 2 bases from V and 5 bases from J, leaving 17 bases between. This CDR3 is built from 16 residues.

This sequence joins TRBV7-9 and TRBJ2-1; 9 bases match TRBD2. CDR1 and CDR2 from the germline V gene are SEHNR and FQNEAQ (reference sequence). This CDR3 has 15 residues. J gave up 5 bases and V 2 bases, and 4 bases lay outside the gene matches. CDR3 sequence (DNA): TGTGCCAGCAGCTTAAGTAGCGGGGGCAACAATGAGCAGTTCTTC. Translating it yields CASSLSSGGNNEQFF.

This clonotype appeared a few times. V is TRBV7-9 and J is TRBJ1-1, with unresolved D. The CDR3 is 13 amino acids. Trimming took off 2 bases at V and 3 bases at J, with 7 bases between the two ends. In germline, CDR1 is SEHNR, CDR2 FQNEAQ (reference sequence). The DNA of the CDR3 is TGTGCCAGCAGCTTACTGGTCGACACTGAAGCTTTCTTT. Protein product: CASSLLVDTEAFF.

This clonotype was recorded at least ten times. The chain recombines TRBV12-3 or TRBV12-4 with TRBJ1-1; perhaps TRBD1 as D (5 bases). V lost 1 base, J lost 7 bases, and 7 bases lay in between. The CDR3 consists of 12 residues. This CDR3 reads CASSLDRFEAFF. In DNA form, the CDR3 reads TGTGCCAGCAGTTTAGACAGGTTTGAAGCTTTCTTT.

The chain recombines TRBV5-1 with TRBJ2-7; D not certain. V lost 1 base to trimming and J lost 0 bases, with 11 bases between them. The germline gives CDR1 SGHRS, CDR2 YFSETQ. The length of the CDR3 is 15 residues. CDR3 amino acids: CASSLTPTPSYEQYF. The CDR3 nucleotides read TGCGCCAGCAGCTTGACGCCCACCCCCTCCTACGAGCAGTACTTC.

V gene TRBV14 combines with J gene TRBJ1-1; D possibly corresponds to TRBD1 (5 bases). The V and J ends lost 2 bases and 3 bases respectively, with 13 bases between them. This CDR3 spans 15 amino acids. The V gene's germline CDR1 is SGHDN and CDR2 FVKESK. The CDR3 spells CASSQIGQGYTEAFF. The CDR3 nucleotides read TGTGCCAGCAGCCAAATAGGTCAGGGTTACACTGAAGCTTTCTTT.

This clonotype has only a few counts. V and J are TRBV12-3 or TRBV12-4 and TRBJ2-3, with 13 bases aligning to TRBD2. The CDR3 has 18 residues. With V trimmed by 4 bases and J by 5 bases, 12 bases remained unmatched. CDR3 sequence (DNA): TGTGCCAGCAGTTCGTCCTACGGGACTAGCGGGAAGCAAGATACGCAGTATTTT. Translating gives CASSSSYGTSGKQDTQYF.